In its sample, the clone carrying this TCR beta chain was seen a few times. Its antigen is as yet unknown. The record originates from a study of T-cell reconstitution after alpha-beta-depleted transplantation in children. Library preparation (for TCRbeta) was performed with unique molecular identifiers. In TCRdb, the PCR reads were re-called with MiXCR into one record per CDR3 protein. The sample lists hundreds of thousands of distinct CDR3 sequences; about a sixth were seen once. Notes on the study in general: T cells produced anew were the main source of T-cell counts and diversity one year after transplant. In some patients, recipient T cells and intrathymic progenitors surviving conditioning explained high day-60 diversity. Alpha-beta T cells about two months after transplant reportedly derived from several hundred expanded graft clones.

This TCR derives from a male patient between 2 and 10 years old who had a stem cell transplant for acute lymphoblastic leukemia, so the T cells may come from the graft donor. The sample here was PBMCs, mostly from graft donor cells, taken 360 days after TCRalphabeta/CD19-depleted stem cell transplant.

In DNA, the CDR3 is TGTGCCAGCTCACCGCCGGGACAGGCTGAAAACATTCAGTACTTC. Residues: CASSPPGQAENIQYF. The chain carries TRBV18 and TRBJ2-4; 8 bases are a match to TRBD1. CDR1 is KGHSH and CDR2 is LQKENI in the germline V gene. V shed 3 bases, J shed 5 bases, and the junction held 6 bases outside the gene matches. The CDR3 sequence is 15 residues long.